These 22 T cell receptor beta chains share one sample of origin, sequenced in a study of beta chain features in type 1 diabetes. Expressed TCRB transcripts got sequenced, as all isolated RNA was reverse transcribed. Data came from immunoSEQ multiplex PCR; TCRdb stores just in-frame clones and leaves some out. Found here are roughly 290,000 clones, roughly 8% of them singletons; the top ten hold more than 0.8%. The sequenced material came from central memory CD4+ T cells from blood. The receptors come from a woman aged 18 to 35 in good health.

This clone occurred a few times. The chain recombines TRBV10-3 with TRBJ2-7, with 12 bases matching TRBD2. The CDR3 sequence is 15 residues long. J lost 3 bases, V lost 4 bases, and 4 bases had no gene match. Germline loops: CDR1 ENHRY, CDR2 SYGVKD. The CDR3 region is CAISGRTSGVYEQYF. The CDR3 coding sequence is TGTGCCATCAGTGGGCGGACTAGCGGGGTCTACGAGCAGTACTTC.

CDR3 DNA: TGTGCCAGCAGCTCACAGATCGAGCAGTACTTC. Its translation: CASSSQIEQYF. V and J are TRBV11-3 and TRBJ2-7; D is unclear. This CDR3 contains 11 residues. V was cut by 4 bases and J by 6 bases, with 7 bases left in between. The germline CDR1 and CDR2 sequences are SGHNT and YENEEA.

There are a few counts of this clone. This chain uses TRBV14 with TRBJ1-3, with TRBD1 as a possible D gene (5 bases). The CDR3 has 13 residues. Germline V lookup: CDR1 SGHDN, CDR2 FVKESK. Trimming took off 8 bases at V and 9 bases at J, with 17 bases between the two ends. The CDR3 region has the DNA TGTGCCAGCGGAGTGCAGGGCTTTGGCACCATATATTTT. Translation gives CASGVQGFGTIYF.

The DNA of the CDR3 is TGTGCCAGCAGCTTACAGACAGGTTCCTACGAGCAGTACGTC. The encoded protein is CASSLQTGSYEQYV. The chain is built from TRBV7-2 and TRBJ2-7, with D possibly being TRBD1 (6 bases). CDR3 size: 14 residues. Germline CDR1 is SGHTA and CDR2 is FQGNSA. V was cut by 2 bases and J by 1 base, with 9 bases left in between.

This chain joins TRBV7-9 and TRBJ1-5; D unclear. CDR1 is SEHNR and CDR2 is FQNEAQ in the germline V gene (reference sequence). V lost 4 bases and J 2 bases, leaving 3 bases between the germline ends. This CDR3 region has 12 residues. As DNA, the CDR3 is TGTGCCAGCAGCTGGGGCAATCAGCCCCAGCATTTT. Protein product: CASSWGNQPQHF.

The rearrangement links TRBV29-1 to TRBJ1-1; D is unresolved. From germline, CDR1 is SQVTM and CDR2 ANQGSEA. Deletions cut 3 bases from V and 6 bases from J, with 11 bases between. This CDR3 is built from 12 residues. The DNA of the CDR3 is TGCAGCGTTGATGGGGAGGCCGCTGAAGCTTTCTTT. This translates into CSVDGEAAEAFF.

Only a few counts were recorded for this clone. The CDR3 nucleotides are TGTGCCAGCAGCCCGGGGGGCGGGAGCTCAGATACGCAGTATTTT. Its translation: CASSPGGGSSDTQYF. This sequence joins TRBV7-8 and TRBJ2-3; possibly TRBD2 for D (7 bases). The germline V gene has CDR1 SGHVS and CDR2 FQNEAQ. The CDR3 spans 15 residues. The ends were cut back, 5 bases at V and 4 bases at J, with 16 bases in the middle.

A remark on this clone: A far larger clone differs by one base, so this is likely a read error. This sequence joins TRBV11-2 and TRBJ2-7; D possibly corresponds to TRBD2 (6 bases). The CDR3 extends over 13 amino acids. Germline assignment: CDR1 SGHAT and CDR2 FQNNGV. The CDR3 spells CAGSYRERYEQYF. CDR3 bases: TGTGCCGGCAGCTACCGGGAGCGCTACGAGCAGTACTTC.

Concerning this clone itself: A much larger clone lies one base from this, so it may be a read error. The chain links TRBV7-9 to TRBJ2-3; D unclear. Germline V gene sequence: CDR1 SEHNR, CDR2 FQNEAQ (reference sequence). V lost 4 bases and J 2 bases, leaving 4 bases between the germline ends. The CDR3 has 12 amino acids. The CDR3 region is CASSSYTDTQYF. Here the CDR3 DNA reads TGTGCCAGCAGCTCCTACACAGATACGCAGTATTTT.

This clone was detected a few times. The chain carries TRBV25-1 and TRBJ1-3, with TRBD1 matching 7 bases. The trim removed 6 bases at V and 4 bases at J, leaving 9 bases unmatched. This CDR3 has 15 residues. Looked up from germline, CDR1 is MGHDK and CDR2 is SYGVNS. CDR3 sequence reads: CASSKTGSPGNTIYF. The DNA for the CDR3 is TGTGCCAGCAGCAAGACAGGGTCCCCCGGAAACACCATATATTTT.

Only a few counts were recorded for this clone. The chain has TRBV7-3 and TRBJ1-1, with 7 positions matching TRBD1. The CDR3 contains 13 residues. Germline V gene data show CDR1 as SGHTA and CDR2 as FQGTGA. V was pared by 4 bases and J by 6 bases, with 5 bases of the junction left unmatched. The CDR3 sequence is CASSSGTEAEAFF. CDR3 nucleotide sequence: TGTGCCAGCAGCTCCGGGACAGAAGCTGAAGCTTTCTTT.

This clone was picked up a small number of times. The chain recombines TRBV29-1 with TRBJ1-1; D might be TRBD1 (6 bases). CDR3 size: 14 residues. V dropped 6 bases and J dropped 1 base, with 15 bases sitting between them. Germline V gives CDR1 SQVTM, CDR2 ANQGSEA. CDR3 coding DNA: TGCAGCGTCGGTACAGGGTTGGGGAACACTGAAGCTTTCTTT. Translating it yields CSVGTGLGNTEAFF.

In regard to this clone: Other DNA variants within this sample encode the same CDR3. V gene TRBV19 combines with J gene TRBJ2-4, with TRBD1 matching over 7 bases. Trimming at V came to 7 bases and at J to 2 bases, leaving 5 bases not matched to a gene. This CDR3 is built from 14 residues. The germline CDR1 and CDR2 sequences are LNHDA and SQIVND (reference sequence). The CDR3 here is CASNRDSSKNIQYF. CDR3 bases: TGTGCCAGTAACCGGGACAGCTCCAAAAACATTCAGTACTTC.

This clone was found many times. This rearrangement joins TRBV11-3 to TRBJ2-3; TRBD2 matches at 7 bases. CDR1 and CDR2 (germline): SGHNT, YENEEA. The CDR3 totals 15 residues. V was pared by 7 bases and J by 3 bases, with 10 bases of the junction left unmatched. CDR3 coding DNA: TGTGCCAGCAAGGTCCGCGCAGCGGGAACAGATACGCAGTATTTT. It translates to CASKVRAAGTDTQYF.

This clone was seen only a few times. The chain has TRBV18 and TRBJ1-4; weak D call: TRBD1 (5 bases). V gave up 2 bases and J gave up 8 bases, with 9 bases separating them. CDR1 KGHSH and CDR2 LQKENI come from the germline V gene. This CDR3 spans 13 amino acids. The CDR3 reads CASSPGGREKLFF. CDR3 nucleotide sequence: TGTGCCAGCTCACCAGGGGGACGGGAAAAACTGTTTTTT.

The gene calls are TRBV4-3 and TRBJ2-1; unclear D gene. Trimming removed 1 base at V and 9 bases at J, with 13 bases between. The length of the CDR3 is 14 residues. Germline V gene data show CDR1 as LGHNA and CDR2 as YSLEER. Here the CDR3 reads CASSQAYEFGEQFF. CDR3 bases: TGCGCCAGCAGCCAAGCCTACGAGTTCGGTGAGCAGTTCTTC.

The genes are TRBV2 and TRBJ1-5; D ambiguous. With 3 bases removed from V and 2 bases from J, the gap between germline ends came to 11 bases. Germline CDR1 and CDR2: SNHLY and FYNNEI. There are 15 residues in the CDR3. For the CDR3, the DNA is TGTGCCAGCAGTGACGACCCCGGGGGCAATCAGCCCCAGCATTTT. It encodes CASSDDPGGNQPQHF.

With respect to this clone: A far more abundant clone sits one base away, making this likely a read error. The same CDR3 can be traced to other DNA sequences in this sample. The CDR3 sequence: CSVASVNTEAFF. Written as DNA, the CDR3 is TGCAGCGTTGCATCGGTTAACACTGAAGCTTTCTTT. The gene calls are TRBV29-1 and TRBJ1-1; D unclear. The germline V gene encodes CDR1 SQVTM and CDR2 ANQGSEA. V shed 4 bases and J shed 2 bases, with 8 bases lying between them. This CDR3 contains 12 residues.

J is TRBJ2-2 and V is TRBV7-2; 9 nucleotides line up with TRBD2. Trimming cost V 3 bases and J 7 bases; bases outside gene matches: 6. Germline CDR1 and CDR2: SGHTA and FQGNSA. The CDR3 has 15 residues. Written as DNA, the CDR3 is TGTGCCAGCAGCTTGGGACTAGCTGCCTTCGGGGAGCTGTTTTTT. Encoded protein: CASSLGLAAFGELFF.

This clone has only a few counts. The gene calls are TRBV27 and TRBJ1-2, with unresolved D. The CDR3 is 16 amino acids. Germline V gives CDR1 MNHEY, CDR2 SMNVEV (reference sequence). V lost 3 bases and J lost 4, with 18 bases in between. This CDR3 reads CASSFSPPTPGYGYTF. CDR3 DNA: TGTGCCAGCAGTTTTAGCCCGCCTACACCGGGCTATGGCTACACCTTC.

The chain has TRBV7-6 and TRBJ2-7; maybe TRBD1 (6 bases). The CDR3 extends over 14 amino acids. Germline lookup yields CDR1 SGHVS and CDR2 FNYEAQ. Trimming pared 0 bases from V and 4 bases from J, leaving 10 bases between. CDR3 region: CASSLATGRYEQYF. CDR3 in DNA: TGTGCCAGCAGCTTAGCGACAGGCCGATACGAGCAGTACTTC.

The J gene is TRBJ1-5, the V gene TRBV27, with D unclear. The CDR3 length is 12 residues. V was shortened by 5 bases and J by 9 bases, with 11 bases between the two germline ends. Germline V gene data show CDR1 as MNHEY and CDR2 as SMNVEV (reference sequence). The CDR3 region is CASSPTVGPQHF. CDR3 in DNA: TGTGCCAGCAGTCCGACCGTGGGGCCCCAGCATTTT.